This T cell receptor beta chain was identified in a study of T cells in localized non-small cell lung cancer. Study-level findings and limits: An association was observed between higher blood T cell density and longer overall survival. Among the tissues sampled, uninvolved adjacent lung had the highest T cell clonality, above tumor. Median approximately 61 top-100 tumor clones were shared with paired adjacent lung. Because researchers sequenced only one region of the tumor, heterogeneity is still possible.

Some clones are missing from TCRdb's copy, which holds only in-frame ones; the method was immunoSEQ multiplex PCR. In the table there are approximately 1,800 clones, approximately 32% of which are singletons. With respect to this clone: Antigen unknown.

The TCR sequence derives from a female donor of 60 years or more with stage I squamous cell lung carcinoma. This specimen consisted of lung tumor tissue, obtained before any cancer treatment.

CDR3 bases: TGTGCCACCAGCAGAGATAAGGGGGCGAACACTGAAGCTTTCTTT. Amino acids: CATSRDKGANTEAFF. The V gene is TRBV15, the J gene TRBJ1-1; 7 nucleotides agree with TRBD1. V was clipped by 0 bases and J by 1 base; unmatched bases: 2. CDR3 length equals 15 residues. The V gene's germline CDR1 is LNHNV and CDR2 YYDKDF (reference sequence). The variable domain in full, completed from reference TRBV15 and TRBJ1-1, reads DAMVIQNPRYQVTQFGKPVTLSCSQTLNHNVMYWYQQKSSQAPKLLFHYYDKDFNNEADTPDNFQSRRPNTSFCFLDIRSPGLGDTAMYLCATSRDKGANTEAFFGQGTRLTVV.